A selection of T cell receptor beta chains follows, all from one sample in a study of blood T cell repertoires in COVID-19. The method was immunoSEQ multiplex PCR; TCRdb's version includes in-frame clones alone and lacks a portion of them. The data hold about 80,000 clones, with around 90% observed a single time. Specimen: peripheral blood. The receptors were sampled from a woman aged 80 or older with acute or convalescent COVID-19. Each CDR3 is given with its conserved first and last residue. A D gene is named only where the DNA matches it firmly. A row's size may be missing; if present it is once, few, many or a size class.

>TRBJ2-7|NA|TRBD1|15|TRBV18
CASAPGQGMSYEQYF
TGTGCCAGCGCTCCGGGACAGGGGATGAGCTACGAGCAGTACTTC
>TRBJ1-2|NA|TRBD1|15|TRBV7-6
CASSLEPRGLSGYTF
TGTGCCAGCAGCTTAGAACCCAGGGGGCTTAGTGGCTACACCTTC
>TRBJ1-2|NA|NA|13|TRBV30
CAWVRGGNYGYTF
TGTGCCTGGGTCCGGGGGGGGAACTATGGCTACACCTTC
>TRBJ2-4|NA|NA|17|TRBV7-2
CASSLGGGRLGKNIQYF
TGTGCCAGCAGCTTGGGGGGCGGGAGATTGGGCAAAAACATTCAGTACTTC
>TRBJ2-7|NA|TRBD1|17|TRBV5-8
CASSLGTFRQGVNEQYF
TGTGCCAGCAGCTTGGGTACTTTCCGACAGGGAGTTAACGAGCAGTACTTC
>TRBJ1-5|NA|NA|13|TRBV5-1
CASSLTADQPQHF
TGCGCCAGCAGCTTGACAGCCGATCAGCCCCAGCATTTT
>TRBJ1-4|NA|NA|13|TRBV6-5
CASSSEINEKLFF
TGTGCCAGCAGCTCCGAGATTAATGAAAAACTGTTTTTT
>TRBJ2-7|NA|TRBD1|15|TRBV6-2/TRBV6-3
CASSPFDTGGDEQYF
TGTGCCAGCAGCCCCTTCGATACAGGGGGCGACGAGCAGTACTTC
>TRBJ2-7|NA|TRBD1|15|TRBV19
CASSIKGQGAYEQYF
TGTGCCAGTAGTATAAAAGGGCAGGGGGCCTACGAGCAGTACTTC
>TRBJ1-5|medium-sized|NA|13|TRBV27
CASSLRGYQPQHF
TGTGCCAGCAGTTTACGCGGTTATCAGCCCCAGCATTTT
>TRBJ1-2|NA|NA|14|TRBV3-1/TRBV3-2
CASRQGSASYGYTF
TGTGCCAGCAGACAGGGAAGTGCTAGCTATGGCTACACCTTC
>TRBJ2-1|once|TRBD1|14|TRBV7-2
CASSFGQAYNEQFF
TGTGCCAGCAGCTTTGGACAGGCTTACAATGAGCAGTTCTTC
>TRBJ1-4|NA|NA|15|TRBV9
CASSVEPHGREKLFF
TGTGCCAGCAGCGTAGAGCCCCACGGGAGGGAAAAACTGTTTTTT
>TRBJ2-2|NA|TRBD2|15|TRBV5-1
CASTWLAGVSGELFF
TGCGCCAGCACGTGGCTAGCGGGAGTCTCCGGGGAGCTGTTTTTT
>TRBJ1-2|NA|NA|12|TRBV2
CASSESYYGYTF
TGTGCCAGCAGTGAGTCCTATTACGGCTACACCTTC
>TRBJ2-1|once|TRBD2|16|TRBV5-4
CASSRGGPSSYNEQFF
TGTGCCAGCAGCCGGGGAGGGCCGAGCTCCTACAATGAGCAGTTCTTC
>TRBJ2-1|NA|TRBD2|17|TRBV5-1
CASSLYVAGSSYNEQFF
TGCGCCAGCAGCTTGTACGTAGCGGGGAGCTCCTACAATGAGCAGTTCTTC
>TRBJ1-1|NA|NA|14|TRBV29-1
CSVPGRATNTEAFF
TGCAGCGTACCCGGGAGGGCCACGAACACTGAAGCTTTCTTT
>TRBJ1-3|NA|NA|15|TRBV5-1
CASSSQTGIGNTIYF
TGCGCCAGCAGCTCACAAACAGGGATAGGAAACACCATATATTTT
>TRBJ1-1|NA|NA|11|TRBV19
CASSGGAGAFF
TGTGCCAGTAGTGGCGGCGCGGGAGCTTTCTTT
>TRBJ2-1|NA|TRBD2|14|TRBV19
CASRGLAGLNEQFF
TGTGCCAGTAGAGGACTAGCGGGGCTCAATGAGCAGTTCTTC
>TRBJ1-1|NA|NA|13|TRBV6-5
CASSRQVLTEAFF
TGTGCCAGCAGTCGGCAGGTACTCACTGAAGCTTTCTTT
>TRBJ2-5|NA|TRBD1|14|TRBV11-2
CASTSRGPKETQYF
TGTGCCAGCACCTCGAGGGGGCCGAAAGAGACCCAGTACTTC
>TRBJ1-5|NA|TRBD1|15|TRBV28
CASSLGTGGSQPQHF
TGTGCCAGCAGCCTAGGGACAGGGGGAAGTCAGCCCCAGCATTTT
>TRBJ1-5|NA|NA|10|TRBV5-8
CASSPPRQHF
TGTGCCAGCAGCCCCCCTCGTCAGCATTTT
>TRBJ2-7|NA|NA|14|TRBV3-1/TRBV3-2
CASSQGAFGSPLYF
TGTGCCAGCAGCCAAGGGGCCTTCGGGAGCCCGTTGTACTTC